What follows are 18 T cell receptor beta chains derived from one specimen sequenced in a study of cytomegalovirus exposure and HLA in healthy donors. In the PCR, 60 Vbeta and 13 Jbeta primers were used. Assay used: immunoSEQ multiplex PCR; TCRdb lists only in-frame clones, some missing. Its table lists 120,000 or so clones. The sample comprised PBMCs. The source is a man aged 18-30 years in good health and CMV-seronegative.

This chain links TRBV6-5 with TRBJ1-6, with D maybe TRBD1 (6 bases). CDR1 is MNHEY and CDR2 is SVGAGI in the germline V gene. Between the trimmed V and J ends, which lost 2 bases and 4 bases, there was a span of 12 bases. The CDR3 contains 16 residues. The CDR3 spells CASSYQDRVYNSPLHF. Here the CDR3 DNA reads TGTGCCAGCAGTTACCAGGACAGAGTATATAATTCACCCCTCCACTTT.

This sequence joins TRBV28 and TRBJ1-2; 7 nucleotides match TRBD1. The CDR3 extends over 14 amino acids. V lost 6 bases and J lost 4; bases outside the gene matches: 8. The germline CDR1 and CDR2 sequences are MDHEN and SYDVKM. DNA of the CDR3: TGTGCCAGCAGAGCTGGACAGGAAATCTATGGCTACACCTTC. Its protein is CASRAGQEIYGYTF.

J is TRBJ2-7 and V is TRBV19, with D perhaps matching TRBD2 (6 bases). The CDR3 has 14 residues. V gave up 0 bases and J gave up 6 bases, with 12 bases separating them. Germline V gene data show CDR1 as LNHDA and CDR2 as SQIVND (reference sequence). CDR3 in DNA: TGTGCCAGTAGTATAGACCCGACTAGGGTCGAGCAGTACTTC. This sequence encodes CASSIDPTRVEQYF. The full variable domain, completed using reference TRBV19 and TRBJ2-7, is DGGITQSPKYLFRKEGQNVTLSCEQNLNHDAMYWYRQDPGQGLRLIYYSQIVNDFQKGDIAEGYSVSREKKESFPLTVTSAQKNPTAFYLCASSIDPTRVEQYFGPGTRLTVT.

This chain joins TRBV28 and TRBJ1-5; possibly TRBD1 for D (6 bases). V dropped 5 bases and J dropped 1 base, with 9 bases sitting between them. From germline, CDR1 is MDHEN and CDR2 SYDVKM. The CDR3 is 14 residues long. The CDR3 spells CASSLDRSNQPQHF. CDR3 nucleotides: TGTGCCAGCAGTCTCGACAGGAGCAATCAGCCCCAGCATTTT.

The chain has TRBV5-1 and TRBJ1-1; weak D call: TRBD1 (5 bases). The CDR3 contains 16 residues. The germline V gene has CDR1 SGHRS and CDR2 YFSETQ. V lost 2 bases, J lost 1 base, and 15 bases lay in between. CDR3 region: CASSFYPLRENTEAFF. In DNA form, the CDR3 reads TGCGCCAGCAGCTTTTACCCCCTCAGGGAGAACACTGAAGCTTTCTTT. Full variable domain (outside the CDR3, taken from reference TRBV5-1 and TRBJ1-1): KAGVTQTPRYLIKTRGQQVTLSCSPISGHRSVSWYQQTPGQGLQFLFEYFSETQRNKGNFPGRFSGRQFSNSRSEMNVSTLELGDSALYLCASSFYPLRENTEAFFGQGTRLTVV.

The V gene is TRBV30, the J gene TRBJ2-5; maybe TRBD1 (6 bases). Trimming removed 0 bases at V and 1 base at J, with 30 bases between. The CDR3 is made up of 21 amino acids. From germline, CDR1 is GTSNPN and CDR2 SVGIG (reference sequence). CDR3 in amino acids: CAWSVQGRIIRGPTTQETQYF. The DNA of the CDR3 is TGTGCCTGGAGTGTACAGGGAAGAATTATTAGGGGCCCGACCACCCAAGAGACCCAGTACTTC.

The chain is built from TRBV6-1 and TRBJ1-1; tentatively, D is TRBD1 (6 bases). CDR3 length: 15 amino acids. The V gene lost 8 bases and the J gene lost 0 bases, with 16 bases spanning the gap. Germline CDR1 reads MNHNS; CDR2 reads SASEGT. This CDR3 is CASGETGAMNTEAFF. CDR3 nucleotides: TGTGCCAGCGGAGAGACAGGTGCTATGAACACTGAAGCTTTCTTT.

The J gene is TRBJ2-2, the V gene TRBV30; 10 bases map to TRBD1. J was trimmed by 3 bases and V by 8 bases; bases with no gene match: 0. This CDR3 has 12 amino acids. CDR1 and CDR2 (germline): GTSNPN, SVGIG (reference sequence). The CDR3 DNA sequence: TGTGCCGGGACAGGGGACACCGGGGAGCTGTTTTTT. Translating gives CAGTGDTGELFF.

The chain carries TRBV28 and TRBJ2-3; unclear D gene. Germline lookup yields CDR1 MDHEN and CDR2 SYDVKM. V lost 1 base and J 6 bases, leaving 5 bases between the germline ends. This CDR3 is 12 amino acids long. The CDR3 DNA sequence: TGTGCCAGCAGTTTATTTAGCGATACGCAGTATTTT. Protein sequence: CASSLFSDTQYF.

The chain employs TRBV27 and TRBJ2-7, with 9 bases that match TRBD1. Trimming removed 5 bases from V and 7 bases from J; junction bases left unmatched: 6. CDR3 length: 13 amino acids. Germline loops: CDR1 MNHEY, CDR2 SMNVEV (reference sequence). The CDR3, as DNA: TGTGCCAGCAGTCCGGGGACAGGGCGAGAGCAGTACTTC. Encoded protein: CASSPGTGREQYF.

This chain connects TRBV7-8 to TRBJ2-3; D is ambiguous. The CDR3 length is 13 residues. Germline-derived CDR1 and CDR2 are SGHVS and FQNEAQ. Trimming took off 5 bases at V and 3 bases at J, with 9 bases between the two ends. CDR3 region: CASSKRSTDTQYF. The CDR3 DNA follows: TGTGCCAGCAGCAAACGCAGTACAGATACGCAGTATTTT.

The chain recombines TRBV6-5 with TRBJ2-3, with D tentatively TRBD1 (5 bases). Germline values: CDR1 MNHEY, CDR2 SVGAGI. V lost 8 bases and J 2 bases, leaving 11 bases between the germline ends. The CDR3 has 13 amino acids. CDR3 bases: TGTGCCAGCGGGGCTAGAGACACAGATACGCAGTATTTT. This gives the protein CASGARDTDTQYF.

The rearrangement joins TRBV28 to TRBJ2-7; D unresolved. This CDR3 is 12 amino acids long. Trimming cost V 6 bases and J 0 bases, with 6 bases left between them. The germline V gene has CDR1 MDHEN and CDR2 SYDVKM. The CDR3 loop reads CASSRGSYEQYF. DNA of the CDR3: TGTGCCAGCAGCAGAGGCTCCTACGAGCAGTACTTC.

The rearrangement joins TRBV19 to TRBJ2-1; 11 nucleotides line up with TRBD2. With 3 bases clipped from V and 4 bases from J, the junction kept 8 bases outside the gene matches. The CDR3 sequence is 17 residues long. The germline V gene has CDR1 LNHDA and CDR2 SQIVND (reference sequence). CDR3 coding DNA: TGTGCCAGTAGTATCCGTAGCGGGGGGGCCGGGTACAATGAGCAGTTCTTC. Translated, it gives CASSIRSGGAGYNEQFF. Using reference TRBV19 and TRBJ2-1 for the parts outside the CDR3, the full variable domain is DGGITQSPKYLFRKEGQNVTLSCEQNLNHDAMYWYRQDPGQGLRLIYYSQIVNDFQKGDIAEGYSVSREKKESFPLTVTSAQKNPTAFYLCASSIRSGGAGYNEQFFGPGTRLTVL.

The chain uses TRBV10-1 and TRBJ2-3; 9 bases are shared with TRBD2. The CDR3 spans 13 residues. The V and J ends lost 7 bases and 4 bases, in that order; junction bases with no gene match: 3. Germline CDR1 is WNHNN and CDR2 is SYGVQD (reference sequence). The CDR3 region is CASKGLAADTQYF. CDR3 coding DNA: TGCGCCAGCAAGGGACTAGCAGCAGATACGCAGTATTTT.

Concerning this clone: Other DNA sequences in this sample translate to the same CDR3. The rearrangement uses TRBV6-4 and TRBJ2-1; 9 bases align to TRBD1. J was trimmed by 3 bases and V by 0 bases; bases with no gene match: 0. The CDR3 spans 15 residues. Germline lookup yields CDR1 MRHNA and CDR2 SNTAGT. The CDR3, as DNA: TGTGCCAGCAGTGACTCGACAGGGGGCTACAATGAGCAGTTCTTC. Translation gives CASSDSTGGYNEQFF.

The chain recombines TRBV4-1 with TRBJ1-1, with 11 bases identical to TRBD1. Trimming at V came to 3 bases and at J to 5 bases, leaving 8 bases not matched to a gene. The germline gives CDR1 MGHRA, CDR2 YSYEKL. The CDR3 sequence is 16 residues long. The CDR3 region has the DNA TGCGCCAGCAGCCACCCGGACAGGGGGCTCCATACTGAAGCTTTCTTT. As protein: CASSHPDRGLHTEAFF.

The chain is built from TRBV30 and TRBJ2-3; no clear D gene. V was trimmed by 0 bases and J by 4 bases, leaving 8 bases between them. The CDR3 contains 13 residues. Per the germline V gene, CDR1 is GTSNPN and CDR2 is SVGIG (reference sequence). This chain's CDR3 is CAWSVHLADTQYF. The CDR3, as DNA: TGTGCCTGGAGTGTACACCTCGCAGATACGCAGTATTTT.